This passage covers 17 T cell receptor beta chains from one sample sequenced in a study of T cells after yellow fever vaccination (dated by TCRdb to the late 2010s). Library preparation used 5' RACE. Sequencing instrument: Illumina HiSeq 2500. Clones were called with MiXCR by TCRdb after fastp trimmed the public reads at Q25, and only in-frame beta chains were retained. Each CDR3 protein gets just one entry, which takes the most common genes and DNA from the rows behind it. The sample data list 500,000 to 700,000 distinct CDR3 sequences, and over 15% of these were observed just once. The leading ten clones occupy over 11% of the sample. The treatment or condition label of this sample denotes: live attenuated yellow fever vaccine strain. The material sequenced was PBMCs, taken 15 days after the yellow fever booster vaccination. The receptors were gathered from a man aged 25 to 40 who received the YFV17D yellow fever vaccine.

In this sample, this clonotype turned up many times. The chain couples TRBV7-9 to TRBJ2-7, with 7 bases lining up with TRBD1. Germline V lookup: CDR1 SEHNR, CDR2 FQNEAQ (reference sequence). The CDR3 extends over 15 amino acids. Unmatched junction bases numbered 7, after V lost 5 bases and J lost 0 bases. This CDR3 reads CASSIGGDSSYEQYF. CDR3 DNA sequence: TGTGCCAGCAGCATCGGTGGGGACAGCTCCTACGAGCAGTACTTC.

The rearrangement uses TRBV23-1 and TRBJ2-7, with D possibly TRBD2 on 6 matching bases. TRBV23-1 counts as an open reading frame of uncertain function. V lost 7 bases and J lost 3, with 22 bases in between. CDR3 length: 16 residues. The DNA for the CDR3 is TGCGCCAGCACTTCTCACCGGGAGACAAAGAACTACGAGCAGTACTTC. It is translated as CASTSHRETKNYEQYF.

Regarding this clonotype: A much more abundant neighbour one base away suggests this may be a read error. The chain couples TRBV20-1 to TRBJ1-1, with D perhaps TRBD1 (5 bases). CDR1 is DFQATT, CDR2 SNEGSKA, per germline (reference sequence). The CDR3 is made up of 12 amino acids. This chain's CDR3 is CSVYDSYTEVFF. CDR3 bases: TGCAGTGTTTACGACAGCTACACTGAAGTTTTCTTT.

This chain links TRBV4-2 with TRBJ2-2, with a possible D match to TRBD1 (5 bases). CDR3 size: 16 residues. Trimming removed 1 base at V and 1 base at J, with 10 bases between. CDR1 is LGHNA, CDR2 YNFKEQ, per germline. CDR3 DNA: TGTGCCAGCAGCCAAGTAGTCCAGGGGAACACCGGGGAGCTGTTTTTT. This sequence encodes CASSQVVQGNTGELFF.

The chain links TRBV9 to TRBJ1-4; 10 bases align to TRBD1. This CDR3 comprises 14 residues. V dropped 4 bases and J dropped 8; count of bases not matched to a gene: 5. Germline CDR1 SGDLS, CDR2 YYNGEE. This CDR3 reads CASSPGTGVEKLFF. CDR3 DNA sequence: TGTGCCAGCAGCCCAGGGACAGGGGTAGAAAAACTGTTTTTT.

The rearrangement joins TRBV7-3 to TRBJ2-1, with a weak D call TRBD2 (6 bases). Trimming left V 2 bases short and J 0 bases short, with 11 bases between. The CDR3 extends over 16 amino acids. Germline assignment: CDR1 SGHTA and CDR2 FQGTGA. The CDR3 DNA follows: TGTGCCAGCAGCTTACTAGCGCCGAGCTCCTACAATGAGCAGTTCTTC. It is translated as CASSLLAPSSYNEQFF.

Written as DNA, the CDR3 is TGTGCCAGCAGCTTAGAACGGAACTACGAGCAGTACTTC. This sequence encodes CASSLERNYEQYF. The J gene is TRBJ2-7, the V gene TRBV7-9; D gene uncertain. The CDR3 contains 13 residues. Germline CDR1 and CDR2: SEHNR and FQNEAQ (reference sequence). Trimming took 1 base from V and 3 from J, leaving 7 bases between them.

Here the CDR3 reads CASSRVMIQGAYSGANVLTF. CDR3 nucleotide sequence: TGCGCCAGCAGCCGGGTAATGATACAGGGGGCGTACTCTGGGGCCAACGTCCTGACTTTC. The chain combines TRBV4-3 with TRBJ2-6, with 9 bases identical to TRBD1. V lost 4 bases and J lost 0; bases outside the gene matches: 13. Germline values: CDR1 LGHNA, CDR2 YSLEER. CDR3 length equals 20 residues.

This clonotype was observed a few times. The chain joins TRBV7-6 to TRBJ2-1; 8 bases fit TRBD1. This CDR3 region has 16 residues. The junction had 8 bases not matched to a gene; V was cut back by 5 bases and J by 2 bases. Germline assignment: CDR1 SGHVS and CDR2 FNYEAQ. CDR3: CASSPRGRRTYNEQFF. The CDR3, as DNA: TGTGCCAGCAGCCCCAGGGGGCGACGAACCTACAATGAGCAGTTCTTC.

This sequence joins TRBV6-5 and TRBJ2-7; 7 nucleotides agree with TRBD1. J gave up 2 bases and V 0 bases, and 10 bases lay outside the gene matches. CDR1 is MNHEY and CDR2 is SVGAGI in the germline V gene. The CDR3 contains 17 residues. The CDR3 DNA is TGTGCCAGCAGTTACTCCCAATTTGGGACAGTCCCCTACGAGCAGTACTTC. This translates into CASSYSQFGTVPYEQYF.

This clonotype occurred a few times. The V and J genes are TRBV27 and TRBJ2-7; D ambiguous. The germline CDR1 and CDR2 sequences are MNHEY and SMNVEV (reference sequence). V was shortened by 5 bases and J by 5 bases, with 10 bases between the two germline ends. The CDR3 covers 12 residues. The CDR3 coding sequence is TGTGCCAGCAGTCCTCTGGGCGACGAGCAGTACTTC. Residues: CASSPLGDEQYF.

This clonotype occurred a few times. J is TRBJ2-1 and V is TRBV7-8; D remains unclear. CDR3 length equals 11 residues. V dropped 7 bases and J dropped 9 bases, with 10 bases sitting between them. In germline, CDR1 is SGHVS, CDR2 FQNEAQ. Here the CDR3 reads CASTPGFEQFF. The CDR3 coding sequence is TGTGCCAGCACTCCCGGCTTTGAGCAGTTCTTC.

This clonotype has a handful of counts. This rearrangement joins TRBV4-3 to TRBJ1-1, with D hard to call. Germline CDR1 and CDR2: LGHNA and YSLEER. V shed 1 base and J shed 5 bases, with 8 bases lying between them. There are 13 residues in the CDR3. The CDR3 sequence is CASSQGGETEAFF. The CDR3 region has the DNA TGCGCCAGCAGCCAAGGGGGAGAAACTGAAGCTTTCTTT.

The chain carries TRBV7-8 and TRBJ2-2; tentative D call: TRBD1 (6 bases). The CDR3 spans 15 residues. Trimming cost V 5 bases and J 2 bases, with 12 bases left between them. In germline, CDR1 is SGHVS, CDR2 FQNEAQ. The CDR3 sequence is CASSNSGANTGELFF. In nucleotides, the CDR3 is TGTGCCAGCAGCAACTCAGGGGCCAACACCGGGGAGCTGTTTTTT. Full variable domain (remainder filled in from reference TRBV7-8 and TRBJ2-2): GAGVSQSPRYKVAKRGQDVALRCDPISGHVSLFWYQQALGQGPEFLTYFQNEAQLDKSGLPSDRFFAERPEGSVSTLKIQRTQQEDSAVYLCASSNSGANTGELFFGEGSRLTVL.

This clonotype was detected a few times. The chain combines TRBV25-1 with TRBJ2-5; TRBD1 might be the D (6 bases). The CDR3 loop spans 14 amino acids. Trimming removed 9 bases at V and 2 bases at J, with 16 bases between. Per the germline V gene, CDR1 is MGHDK and CDR2 is SYGVNS. In nucleotides, the CDR3 is TGTGCCAGTACGGACAGAGCCTCACAAGAGACCCAGTACTTC. It translates to CASTDRASQETQYF.

The rearrangement joins TRBV3-1 to TRBJ2-7, with TRBD2 identical over 12 bases. The germline CDR1 and CDR2 sequences are LGHDT and YNNKEL (reference sequence). With V trimmed by 3 bases and J by 3 bases, 6 bases remained unmatched. This CDR3 has 16 amino acids. The CDR3 protein is CASSQDRLAGDYEQYF. In nucleotides, the CDR3 is TGTGCCAGCAGCCAGGACAGACTAGCGGGAGACTACGAGCAGTACTTC.

This clonotype occurred a few times. The chain joins TRBV20-1 to TRBJ2-2, with TRBD2 identical over 11 bases. The trim removed 0 bases at V and 2 bases at J, leaving 5 bases unmatched. The CDR3 is 17 amino acids. In germline, CDR1 is DFQATT, CDR2 SNEGSKA (reference sequence). The CDR3 bases are TGCAGTGCTAGAGATCTGCTAGCGGGAGGTAACACCGGGGAGCTGTTTTTT. Its translation is CSARDLLAGGNTGELFF.